The present TCR beta chain was sequenced within a study of T-cell memory formation after mild COVID-19. V lost 4 bases, J lost 4 bases, and 10 bases lay in between. Per the germline V gene, CDR1 is LNHNV and CDR2 is YYDKDF (reference sequence). The CDR3 length is 14 residues. TCR alpha and TCR beta cDNA libraries with sample barcodes and UMIs came from 5'RACE using constant-segment primers. TCRdb independently ran MiXCR on the 5' RACE reads; one entry per CDR3 protein. The table includes approximately 440,000 distinct CDR3 sequences, 15% to 20% detected once. General study findings and limits: Confirmation of SARS-CoV-2 specificity was lacking for second-wave clones peaking day 37.

This clonotype was seen only a few times. The antigen is undetermined. The sequencing input was PBMCs or a T cell subset sorted from them (not recorded which). The chain is built from TRBV15 and TRBJ2-2; D call uncertain. This sequence was found in an adult woman who had mild COVID-19 (a few samples of this study predate the infection). Cell type and time point are not known. As DNA, the CDR3 is TGTGCCACCAGCACCCATTTTAGCACCGGGGAGCTGTTTTTT. Translation: CATSTHFSTGELFF.